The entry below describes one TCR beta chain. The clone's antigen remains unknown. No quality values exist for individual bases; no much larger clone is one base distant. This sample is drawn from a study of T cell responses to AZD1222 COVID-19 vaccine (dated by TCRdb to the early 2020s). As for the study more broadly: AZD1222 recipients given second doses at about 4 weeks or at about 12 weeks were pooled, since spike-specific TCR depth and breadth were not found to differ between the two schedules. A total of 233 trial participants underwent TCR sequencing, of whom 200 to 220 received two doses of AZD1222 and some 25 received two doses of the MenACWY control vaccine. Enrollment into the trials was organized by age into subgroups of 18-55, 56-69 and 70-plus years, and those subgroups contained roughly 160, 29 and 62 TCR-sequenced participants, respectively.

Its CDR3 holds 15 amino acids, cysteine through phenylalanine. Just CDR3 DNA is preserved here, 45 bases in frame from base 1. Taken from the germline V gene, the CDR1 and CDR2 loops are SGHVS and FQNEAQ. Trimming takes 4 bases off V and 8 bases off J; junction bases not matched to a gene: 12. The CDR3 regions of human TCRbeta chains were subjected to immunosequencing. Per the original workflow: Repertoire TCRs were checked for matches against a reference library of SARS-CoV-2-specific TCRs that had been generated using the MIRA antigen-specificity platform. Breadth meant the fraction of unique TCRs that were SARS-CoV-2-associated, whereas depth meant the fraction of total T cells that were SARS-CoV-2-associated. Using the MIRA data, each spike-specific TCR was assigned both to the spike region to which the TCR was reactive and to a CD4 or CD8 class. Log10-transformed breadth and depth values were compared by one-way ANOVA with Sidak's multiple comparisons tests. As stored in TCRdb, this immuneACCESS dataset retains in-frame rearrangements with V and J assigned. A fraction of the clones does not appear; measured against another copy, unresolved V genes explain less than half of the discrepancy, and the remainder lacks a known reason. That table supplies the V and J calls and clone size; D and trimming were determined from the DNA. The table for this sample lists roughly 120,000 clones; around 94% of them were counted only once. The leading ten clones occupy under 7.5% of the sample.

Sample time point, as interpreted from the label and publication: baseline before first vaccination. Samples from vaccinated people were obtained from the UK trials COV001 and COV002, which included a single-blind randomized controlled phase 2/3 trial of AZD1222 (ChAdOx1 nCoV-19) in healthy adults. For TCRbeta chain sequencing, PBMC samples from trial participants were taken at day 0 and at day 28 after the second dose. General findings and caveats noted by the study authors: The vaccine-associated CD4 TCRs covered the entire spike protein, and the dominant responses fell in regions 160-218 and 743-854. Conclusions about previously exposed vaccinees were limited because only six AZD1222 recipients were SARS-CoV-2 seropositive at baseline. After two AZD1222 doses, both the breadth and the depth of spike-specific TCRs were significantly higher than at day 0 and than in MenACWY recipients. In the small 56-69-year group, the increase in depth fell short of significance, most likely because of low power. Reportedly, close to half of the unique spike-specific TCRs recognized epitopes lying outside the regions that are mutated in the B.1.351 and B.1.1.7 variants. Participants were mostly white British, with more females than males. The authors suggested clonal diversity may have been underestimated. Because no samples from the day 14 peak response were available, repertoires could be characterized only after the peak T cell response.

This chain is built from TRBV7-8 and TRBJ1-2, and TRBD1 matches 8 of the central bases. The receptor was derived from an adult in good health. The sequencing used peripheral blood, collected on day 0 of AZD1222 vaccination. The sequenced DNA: TGTGCCAGCAGCTCGCGTATGGACAGGGAAAAGGGCTACACCTTC. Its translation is CASSSRMDREKGYTF.